These 7 T cell receptor beta chains originate from one sample sequenced in a study of blood T cells in healthy people across ages. A sample-barcoded 5' primer and a J-beta primer mix were used in a second PCR of roughly 7 to 11 cycles. TCRdb analysed the 5' RACE reads with MiXCR anew, one entry per CDR3 protein. This repertoire shows 760,000 or so distinct CDR3 sequences, 20% to 25% found once; its top ten account for around 9.2%. These data were also filed under a second study, of T cells of mothers and their children.

Sequenced: blood. These receptors originate from a boy under 18 in good health.

This clonotype has a single count. V usage is TRBV11-1 and J usage is TRBJ2-1; D possibly corresponds to TRBD2 (6 bases). This CDR3 spans 13 amino acids. With 7 bases removed from V and 9 bases from J, the gap between germline ends came to 16 bases. Germline V gives CDR1 SGHAT, CDR2 FQDESV (reference sequence). The CDR3 coding sequence is TGTGCCAGCAAAGGGCGGGGCAGCGCTGAGCAGTTCTTC. As protein: CASKGRGSAEQFF.

The J gene is TRBJ2-1, the V gene TRBV5-1, with 8 nucleotides matching TRBD2. The ends lost 0 bases at V and 4 bases at J; junction bases unmatched: 12. Germline V lookup: CDR1 SGHRS, CDR2 YFSETQ. CDR3 size: 18 residues. DNA for the CDR3: TGCGCCAGCAGCTTGGTATCAGTGGCTAGCGGGCCGTACAATGAGCAGTTCTTC. The encoded protein is CASSLVSVASGPYNEQFF.

This clonotype appeared a few times. J is TRBJ2-1 and V is TRBV13; either TRBD1 or TRBD2 may fit D (5 bases each). There are 12 residues in the CDR3. V gave up 2 bases and J gave up 12 bases, with 11 bases separating them. Germline CDR1 PRHDT, CDR2 FYEKMQ (reference sequence). Here the CDR3 reads CASSLMGDGQFF. The CDR3 DNA sequence: TGTGCCAGCAGCTTAATGGGGGACGGGCAGTTCTTC.

Points on this clonotype: An end of the junction does not agree with germline; a read error may underlie this. The chain combines TRBV7-3 with TRBJ2-1; a possible D gene is TRBD1 (5 bases). Per the germline V gene, CDR1 is SGHTA and CDR2 is FQGTGA. This CDR3 contains 16 residues. The CDR3 is CASSLVTESGHNEQFF. The CDR3 nucleotides are TGTGCCAGCAGCCTGGTCACCGAGTCAGGGCACAATGAGCAGTTTTTC.

This clonotype was seen more than once but under ten times. Sequence at one end of the junction differs from germline and may be a read error. This chain joins TRBV7-2 and TRBJ2-7; D is perhaps TRBD2 (5 bases). The CDR3 runs to 12 residues. Looked up from germline, CDR1 is SGHTA and CDR2 is FQGNSA. CDR3 coding DNA: TGTGCCAACAGCCCCACACTAGGTGAGCAGTACTTC. Protein sequence: CANSPTLGEQYF.

CDR3 amino acids: CASSYVDSPKNIQYF. The CDR3 coding sequence is TGTGCCAGCAGTTACGTTGACTCGCCCAAAAACATTCAGTACTTC. This chain connects TRBV6-6 to TRBJ2-4, with no clear D. The CDR3 extends over 15 amino acids. V dropped 2 bases and J dropped 2 bases, with 10 bases sitting between them. Germline V gene lookup returns CDR1 MNHNY and CDR2 SVGAGI (reference sequence).

This clonotype appeared a few times. The chain employs TRBV6-1 and TRBJ2-7; the match to TRBD1 covers 10 bases. Germline V lookup: CDR1 MNHNS, CDR2 SASEGT. V gave up 6 bases and J gave up 6 bases; unmatched junction bases: 5. The CDR3 contains 13 residues. CDR3 in DNA: TGTGCCAGCAGGACAGGGGGCAGGTTCGAGCAGTACTTC. Amino acid sequence: CASRTGGRFEQYF.